The present T cell receptor (beta chain) was sequenced within a study of shared clonotypes between healthy human individuals. As for the study in general: Per donor, three plates held CD4 naive cells, three held CD4 memory, two held CD8 naive and one held CD8 memory.

With regard to this clone: Its target is unknown.

CD45RO+ cells plus CCR7-negative CD45RA+ TemRA cells formed CD8 memory. Study-wide results and caveats: Sampling covered nothing but blood. Tissue TCR repertoires likely differ from those found in blood.

The V gene lost 3 bases and the J gene lost 1 base, with 22 bases spanning the gap. This CDR3 spans 19 amino acids. The data were produced by immunoSEQ multiplex PCR, yet TCRdb's version contains in-frame clones alone and is incomplete. The table lists approximately 120,000 clones, around 68% of them singletons. The specimen was memory CD8+ T cells sorted from blood. Regarding subset: CD45RO+ cells pooled with CCR7-negative TemRA cells. The clonotype was recovered from a woman aged 25 to 45 in good health. The V gene is TRBV23-1, the J gene TRBJ1-5; D unresolved. TRBV23-1 carries the ORF label, with uncertain function. CDR3 in amino acids: CASSHPGPGRRISNQPQHF. The CDR3 nucleotides read TGCGCCAGCAGTCATCCGGGCCCTGGCCGGCGAATAAGCAATCAGCCCCAGCATTTT.